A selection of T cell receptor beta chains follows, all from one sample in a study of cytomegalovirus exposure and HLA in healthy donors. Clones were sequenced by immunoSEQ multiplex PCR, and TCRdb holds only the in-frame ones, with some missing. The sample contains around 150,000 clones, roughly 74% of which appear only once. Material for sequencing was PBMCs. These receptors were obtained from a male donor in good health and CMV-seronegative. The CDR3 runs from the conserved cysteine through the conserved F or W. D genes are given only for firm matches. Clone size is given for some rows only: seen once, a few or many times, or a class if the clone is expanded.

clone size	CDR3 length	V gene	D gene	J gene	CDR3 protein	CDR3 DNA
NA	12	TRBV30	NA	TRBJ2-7	CAWTSQGWEQYF	TGTGCCTGGACCTCACAGGGATGGGAGCAGTACTTC
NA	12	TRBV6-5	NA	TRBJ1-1	CASIRLSGEAFF	TGTGCCAGCATAAGATTGTCCGGTGAAGCTTTCTTT
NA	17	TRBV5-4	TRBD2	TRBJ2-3	CASSLEAASGSRDTQYF	TGTGCCAGCAGCTTGGAAGCGGCTAGCGGGAGCAGAGATACGCAGTATTTT
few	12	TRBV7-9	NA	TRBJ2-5	CASSLRGETQYF	TGTGCCAGCAGCTTAAGGGGGGAGACCCAGTACTTC
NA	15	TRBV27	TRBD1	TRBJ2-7	CASSLNRGLFHEQYF	TGTGCCAGCAGTTTGAACAGGGGGCTATTTCACGAGCAGTACTTC
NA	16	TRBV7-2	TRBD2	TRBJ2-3	CASSLIGSGKTDTQYF	TGTGCCAGCAGCTTAATCGGGAGCGGGAAGACAGATACGCAGTATTTT
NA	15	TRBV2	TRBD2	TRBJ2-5	CAGSDWRGNQETQYF	TGTGCCGGCAGTGATTGGCGGGGGAACCAAGAGACCCAGTACTTC
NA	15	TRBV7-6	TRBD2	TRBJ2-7	CASSLQAGGGYEQYF	TGTGCCAGCAGCTTACAAGCGGGAGGGGGCTACGAGCAGTACTTC
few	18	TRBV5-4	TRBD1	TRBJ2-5	CASSLPYGQGAAQETQYF	TGTGCCAGCAGCTTGCCCTACGGACAGGGTGCGGCCCAAGAGACCCAGTACTTC
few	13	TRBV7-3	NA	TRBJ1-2	CASSPDKNYGYTF	TGTGCCAGCAGCCCCGACAAGAACTATGGCTACACCTTC
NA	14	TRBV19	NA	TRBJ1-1	CASTPARGNTEAFF	TGTGCCAGTACCCCAGCACGGGGGAACACTGAAGCTTTCTTT
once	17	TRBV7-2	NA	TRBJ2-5	CASSPEGGLMYQETQYF	TGTGCCAGCAGTCCCGAAGGAGGATTAATGTACCAAGAGACCCAGTACTTC
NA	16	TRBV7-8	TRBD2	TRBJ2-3	CASSLASGGARDTQYF	TGTGCCAGCAGCTTAGCTAGCGGGGGGGCTCGAGATACGCAGTATTTT
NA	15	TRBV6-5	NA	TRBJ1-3	CASSYRAYSGNTIYF	TGTGCCAGCAGTTATCGAGCCTACTCTGGAAACACCATATATTTT
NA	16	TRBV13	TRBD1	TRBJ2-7	CASSRTGQGLPYEQYF	TGTGCCAGCAGCCGGACCGGACAGGGGCTCCCCTACGAGCAGTACTTC
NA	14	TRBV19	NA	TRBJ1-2	CASVNTRLNYGYTF	TGTGCCAGTGTTAACACTAGACTTAACTATGGCTACACCTTC
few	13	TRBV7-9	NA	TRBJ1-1	CASSARETTEAFF	TGTGCCAGCAGCGCCCGGGAGACCACTGAAGCTTTCTTT
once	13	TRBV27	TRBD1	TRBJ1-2	CASSRTGDLGHTF	TGTGCCAGCAGTCGAACAGGGGATTTAGGCCACACCTTC
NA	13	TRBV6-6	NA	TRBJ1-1	CASSYGRNTEAFF	TGTGCCAGCAGTTACGGGAGGAACACTGAAGCTTTCTTT
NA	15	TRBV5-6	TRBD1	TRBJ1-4	CASSLVGQKNEKLFF	TGTGCCAGCAGCTTGGTGGGACAGAAAAATGAAAAACTGTTTTTT
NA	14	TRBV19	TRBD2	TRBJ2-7	CASSTSSGPMRQYF	TGTGCCAGTAGTACCTCTAGCGGGCCAATGCGTCAGTACTTC
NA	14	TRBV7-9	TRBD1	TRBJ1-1	CASSRMDRGTEAFF	TGTGCCAGCAGCCGTATGGACAGGGGGACTGAAGCTTTCTTT
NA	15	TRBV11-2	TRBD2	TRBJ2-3	CASSPGGYSTDTQYF	TGTGCCAGCAGCCCGGGAGGATATAGCACAGATACGCAGTATTTT
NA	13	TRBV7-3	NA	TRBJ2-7	CASSSEGGYEQYF	TGTGCCAGCAGCTCTGAAGGAGGGTACGAGCAGTACTTC
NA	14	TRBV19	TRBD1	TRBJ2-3	CASSVGTDTDTQYF	TGTGCCAGTAGTGTCGGGACAGACACAGATACGCAGTATTTT
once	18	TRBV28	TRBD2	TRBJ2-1	CASSSSGSAQFGSNEQFF	TGTGCCAGCAGTTCTAGCGGGAGTGCCCAATTCGGGAGCAATGAGCAGTTCTTC
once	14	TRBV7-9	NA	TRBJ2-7	CASSLAGSPRGQYF	TGTGCCAGCAGCTTAGCGGGCAGCCCCAGGGGGCAGTACTTC
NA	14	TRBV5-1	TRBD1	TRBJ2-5	CASSKQGYQETQYF	TGCGCCAGCAGCAAACAGGGGTACCAAGAGACCCAGTACTTC
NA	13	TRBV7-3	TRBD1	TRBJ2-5	CASSSDRGETQYF	TGTGCCAGCAGCTCCGACAGGGGAGAGACCCAGTACTTC
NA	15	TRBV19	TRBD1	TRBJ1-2	CASSRGQITYYGYTF	TGTGCCAGTAGTAGGGGACAGATCACCTACTATGGCTACACCTTC
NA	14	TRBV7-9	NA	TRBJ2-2	CASSLVAGTGELFF	TGTGCCAGCAGCTTAGTGGCGGGCACCGGGGAGCTGTTTTTT
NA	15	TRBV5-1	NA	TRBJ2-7	CASSLLAGIVYEQYF	TGCGCCAGCAGCTTGCTGGCAGGGATCGTCTACGAGCAGTACTTC
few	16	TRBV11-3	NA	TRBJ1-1	CASSSDGRAGDDEAFF	TGTGCCAGCAGCTCTGACGGGAGGGCTGGGGACGATGAAGCTTTCTTT
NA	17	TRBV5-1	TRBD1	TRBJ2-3	CASSLAPDRVGTDTQYF	TGCGCCAGCAGCTTGGCCCCAGACAGGGTAGGCACAGATACGCAGTATTTT
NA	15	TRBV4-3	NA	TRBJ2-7	CASSQDLGKGVEQYF	TGCGCCAGCAGCCAAGATCTTGGGAAGGGGGTTGAGCAGTACTTC
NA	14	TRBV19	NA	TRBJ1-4	CASSFGATNEKLFF	TGTGCCAGTAGTTTCGGGGCAACTAATGAAAAACTGTTTTTT
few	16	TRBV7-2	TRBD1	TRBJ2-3	CASSLTGTALTDTQYF	TGTGCCAGCAGCCTCACCGGGACAGCACTCACAGATACGCAGTATTTT
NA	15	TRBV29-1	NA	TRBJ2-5	CSVEPQKDSLGTQYF	TGCAGCGTTGAACCCCAGAAAGACTCCCTGGGGACCCAGTACTTC
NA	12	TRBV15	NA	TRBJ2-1	CATSRDSDEQFF	TGTGCCACCAGCAGAGATTCGGATGAGCAGTTCTTC
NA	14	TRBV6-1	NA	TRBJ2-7	CASSADRWAYEQYF	TGTGCCAGCAGTGCCGACAGGTGGGCCTACGAGCAGTACTTC
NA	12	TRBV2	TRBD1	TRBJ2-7	CASRVDRTGQYF	TGTGCCAGCAGGGTGGACAGGACCGGGCAGTACTTC
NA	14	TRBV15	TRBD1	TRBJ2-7	CATSRVQGAYEQYF	TGTGCCACCAGCAGAGTTCAGGGGGCCTACGAGCAGTACTTC
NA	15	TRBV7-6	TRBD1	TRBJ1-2	CASSLAGQSDYGYTF	TGTGCCAGCAGCTTAGCGGGACAGTCGGATTATGGCTACACCTTC
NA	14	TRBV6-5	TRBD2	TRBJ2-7	CASSPGGLTYEQYF	TGTGCCAGCAGTCCGGGAGGGCTTACCTACGAGCAGTACTTC
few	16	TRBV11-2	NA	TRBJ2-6	CASSATGLSGANVLTF	TGTGCCAGCAGCGCGACAGGCCTCTCTGGGGCCAACGTCCTGACTTTC
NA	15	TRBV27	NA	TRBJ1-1	CATRSVGGGNTEAFF	TGTGCCACCAGGAGTGTCGGGGGGGGGAACACTGAAGCTTTCTTT
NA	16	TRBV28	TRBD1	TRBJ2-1	CASSLAGTGRLGEQFF	TGTGCCAGCAGTTTAGCCGGGACAGGACGCCTCGGTGAGCAGTTCTTC
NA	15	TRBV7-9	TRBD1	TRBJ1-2	CASSTTGTGTYGYTF	TGTGCCAGCAGCACAACCGGGACAGGAACCTATGGCTACACCTTC